This T cell receptor (beta chain) is from a study of shared clonotypes between healthy human individuals. Study conclusions and caveats: The diversity represented, both genetic and in exposure history, was limited by few donors.

The material for each subset, its genomic DNA, was split evenly across several immunoSEQ plates. The data were produced by immunoSEQ multiplex PCR, yet TCRdb's version contains in-frame clones alone and is incomplete. This table holds around 1.1 million clones, 78% found once. Note on this clone: Its specificity is unknown.

V lost 2 bases and J lost 7, with 21 bases in between. CDR3 length: 17 residues. The germline V gene encodes CDR1 SGHTA and CDR2 FQGNSA. Donors were Caucasian adults residing in Nashville, Tennessee, USA. The sample comprised memory CD4+ T cells from PBMCs. Subset meaning: CD45RA-negative fraction. The rearrangement uses TRBV7-2 and TRBJ2-1, with TRBD2 as a possible D gene (6 bases). The TCR sequence derives from a man between 18 and 35 years old in good health. Some clones in this sample may be carry-over from other donors' samples. The CDR3 protein is CASSLKTGSRTWNEQFF. The CDR3 DNA sequence: TGTGCCAGCAGCTTAAAAACCGGGAGCCGAACTTGGAATGAGCAGTTCTTC.